This T cell receptor (beta chain) was sequenced for a study of shared clonotypes between healthy human individuals. As regards this clone: Its antigen is currently unknown.

The protocol was immunoSEQ multiplex PCR, while the TCRdb copy is restricted to in-frame clones and leaves out a portion. This sample has some 200,000 clones, with approximately 92% found just once. Study-wide results and caveats: Some naive CD4 clonotypes, 4% to 6%, turned up in common across four donors.

Unmatched junction bases numbered 0, after V lost 4 bases and J lost 2 bases. Germline lookup yields CDR1 SNHLY and CDR2 FYNNEI. The CDR3 loop spans 15 amino acids. The specimen was naive CD4+ T cells sorted from blood. The subset was: CD45RA+ positively selected. The receptor was derived from a woman aged 25 to 39 in good health. This sequence joins TRBV2 and TRBJ2-5, with TRBD2 matching 14 bases. CDR3 in amino acids: CASSGTSGRQETQYF. In nucleotides, the CDR3 is TGTGCCAGCAGTGGGACTAGCGGGAGGCAAGAGACCCAGTACTTC.